This T cell receptor (beta chain) was sequenced in a study of T cell responses to AZD1222 COVID-19 vaccine. Study context: The analysis combined second doses at about 4 or about 12 weeks.

Study results and caveats: Nearly half of spike-specific TCRs reportedly target unmutated variant regions. Dominant at 160-218 and 743-854, vaccine-associated CD4 TCRs also spanned spike.

CDR3 length: 16 amino acids. J lost 6 bases, V lost 3 bases, and 8 bases had no gene match. The germline CDR1 and CDR2 sequences are KGHSH and LQKENI. Here immunoSEQ multiplex PCR was the method, and the copy in TCRdb shows in-frame clones only, minus some. The table includes more than 85,000 clones, approximately 87% detected once. A word on this clone: Its specificity is not known.

The sequence was collected from an adult in good health. The chain joins TRBV18 to TRBJ1-4; 9 nucleotides align to TRBD1. This specimen consisted of peripheral blood, obtained on day 0 of AZD1222 vaccination. CDR3 nucleotides: TGTGCCAGCTCACCGAGCGCACGGACAGGGGATGAAAAACTGTTTTTT. It is translated as CASSPSARTGDEKLFF.